The rows below give T cell receptor beta chains drawn from one sample of a study of blood T cells in healthy people across ages. One entry per CDR3 protein, called by TCRdb with MiXCR from the 5' RACE reads. The table has around 1,100,000 distinct CDR3 sequences, 35% to 40% seen once. Material for sequencing was blood. These receptors all come from a man in his late teens or twenties in good health. CDR3s include the opening cysteine and the closing phenylalanine or tryptophan. A D gene is named only where the DNA matches it firmly. Only some rows state a clone size, as once, few, many or a class for expanded clones.

TRBJ1-1	NA	TRBV27	NA	CASSLTVSMNTEAFF	TGTGCCAGCAGTCTGACAGTTAGCATGAACACTGAAGCTTTCTTT
TRBJ1-4	NA	TRBV25-1	once	CASSEGGRGNEKLFF	TGTGCCAGCAGTGAAGGGGGACGGGGCAATGAAAAACTGTTTTTT
TRBJ2-6	NA	TRBV25-1	many	CASSAAGANVLTF	TGTGCCAGCAGTGCAGCTGGGGCCAACGTCCTGACTTTC
TRBJ2-1	NA	TRBV10-3	NA	CATKTRGNEQFF	TGTGCCACAAAAACCCGTGGCAATGAGCAGTTCTTC
TRBJ1-1	NA	TRBV5-1	NA	CASSSAGSAGTEAFF	TGCGCCAGCAGCTCAGCAGGGTCCGCGGGGACTGAAGCTTTCTTT
TRBJ1-2	TRBD1	TRBV5-1	NA	CASSFEGAEGGGYTF	TGCGCCAGCAGCTTTGAGGGGGCAGAGGGCGGCGGCTACACCTTC
TRBJ2-1	NA	TRBV7-8	few	CASSLRDPANEQFF	TGTGCCAGCAGCTTGCGGGATCCGGCCAATGAGCAGTTCTTC
TRBJ1-1	NA	TRBV4-2	NA	CASSQDLQGMNTEAFF	TGTGCCAGCAGCCAAGATCTTCAGGGGATGAACACTGAAGCTTTCTTT
TRBJ1-2	NA	TRBV7-8	NA	CASSPRRMTANYGYTF	TGTGCCAGCAGCCCCCGCCGGATGACGGCTAACTATGGCTACACCTTC
TRBJ1-1	NA	TRBV30	NA	CAWSERRDTEAFF	TGTGCCTGGAGTGAGCGGCGAGACACTGAAGCTTTCTTT
TRBJ2-1	NA	TRBV4-3	NA	CASSQDPAGWDSSNYYNEQFF	TGCGCCAGCAGCCAAGATCCCGCCGGCTGGGACTCTTCGAATTACTACAATGAGCAGTTCTTC
TRBJ2-1	NA	TRBV20-1	few	CSAGSRGDNEQFF	TGCAGTGCTGGGAGCCGTGGGGACAATGAGCAGTTCTTC
TRBJ1-1	NA	TRBV4-2	NA	CASSQAGQEAFF	TGTGCCAGCAGCCAAGCTGGTCAGGAAGCTTTCTTT
TRBJ2-5	NA	TRBV3-1	NA	CASSQEHGARETQYF	TGTGCCAGCAGCCAAGAACATGGGGCGCGAGAGACCCAGTACTTC
TRBJ2-2	NA	TRBV2	NA	CASSIQGKGNTEELFF	TGTGCCAGCAGTATTCAGGGAAAGGGGAACACCGAGGAGCTGTTTTTT
TRBJ2-1	TRBD2	TRBV20-1	many	CSASGTTNEQFF	TGCAGTGCTAGCGGGACTACGAATGAGCAGTTCTTC
TRBJ1-1	NA	TRBV7-6	NA	CASGSGRDTEAFF	TGTGCCAGCGGTAGCGGGAGGGACACTGAAGCTTTCTTT
TRBJ2-1	NA	TRBV4-3	few	CASSQVDRPDNEQFF	TGCGCCAGCAGCCAAGTTGACCGTCCCGACAATGAGCAGTTCTTC
TRBJ1-5	NA	TRBV5-6	few	CASSLFEKAWQPQHF	TGTGCCAGCAGCTTGTTTGAAAAGGCGTGGCAGCCCCAGCATTTT
TRBJ1-2	NA	TRBV19	NA	CASKSPPDTLYGYTF	TGTGCCAGTAAATCCCCCCCCGATACTCTCTATGGCTACACCTTC
TRBJ1-2	NA	TRBV14	few	CASSPPRPGIYHGYTF	TGTGCCAGCAGCCCCCCTCGTCCGGGGATCTATCATGGCTACACCTTC
TRBJ2-7	NA	TRBV27	NA	CANSSLGQYSYEQYF	TGTGCCAACAGTTCACTCGGACAGTACTCCTACGAGCAGTACTTC